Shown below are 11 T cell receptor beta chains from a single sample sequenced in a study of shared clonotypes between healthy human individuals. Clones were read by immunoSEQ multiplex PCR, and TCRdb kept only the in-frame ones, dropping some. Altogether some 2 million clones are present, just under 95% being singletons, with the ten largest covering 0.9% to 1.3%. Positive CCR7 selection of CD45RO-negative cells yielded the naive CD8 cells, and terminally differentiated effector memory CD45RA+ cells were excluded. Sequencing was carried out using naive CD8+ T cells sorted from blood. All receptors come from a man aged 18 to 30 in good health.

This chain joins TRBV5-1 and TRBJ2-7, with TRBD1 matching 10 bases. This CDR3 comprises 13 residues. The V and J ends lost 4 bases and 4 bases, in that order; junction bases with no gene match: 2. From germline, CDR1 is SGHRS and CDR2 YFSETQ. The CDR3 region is CASSGGQGYEQYF. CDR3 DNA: TGCGCCAGCAGCGGGGGACAGGGGTACGAGCAGTACTTC.

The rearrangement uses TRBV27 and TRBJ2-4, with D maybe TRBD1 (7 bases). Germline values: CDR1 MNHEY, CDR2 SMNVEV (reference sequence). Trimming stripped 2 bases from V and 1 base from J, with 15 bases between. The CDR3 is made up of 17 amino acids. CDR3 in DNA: TGTGCCAGCAGTTTACTTCAGGCAGGGGGGGCCAAAAACATTCAGTACTTC. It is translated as CASSLLQAGGAKNIQYF.

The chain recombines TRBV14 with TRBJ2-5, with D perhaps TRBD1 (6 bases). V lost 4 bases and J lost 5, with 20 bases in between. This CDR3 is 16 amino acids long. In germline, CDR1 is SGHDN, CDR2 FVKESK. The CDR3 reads CASSRSWTDSQETQYF. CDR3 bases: TGTGCCAGCAGCCGGAGCTGGACAGACAGTCAGGAGACCCAGTACTTC.

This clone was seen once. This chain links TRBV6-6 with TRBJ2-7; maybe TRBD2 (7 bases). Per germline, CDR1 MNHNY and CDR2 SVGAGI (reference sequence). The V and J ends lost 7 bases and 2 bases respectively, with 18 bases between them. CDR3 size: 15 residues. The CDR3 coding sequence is TGTGCCAGCACCGCAGGGGAGGGGTGGCCCTACGAGCAGTACTTC. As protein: CASTAGEGWPYEQYF.

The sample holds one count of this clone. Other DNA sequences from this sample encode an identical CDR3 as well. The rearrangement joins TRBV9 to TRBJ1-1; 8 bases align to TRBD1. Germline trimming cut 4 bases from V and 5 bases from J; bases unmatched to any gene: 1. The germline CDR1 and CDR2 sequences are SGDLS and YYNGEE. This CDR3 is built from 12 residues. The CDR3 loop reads CASSTGGTEAFF. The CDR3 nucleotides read TGTGCCAGCAGCACAGGGGGAACTGAAGCTTTCTTT.

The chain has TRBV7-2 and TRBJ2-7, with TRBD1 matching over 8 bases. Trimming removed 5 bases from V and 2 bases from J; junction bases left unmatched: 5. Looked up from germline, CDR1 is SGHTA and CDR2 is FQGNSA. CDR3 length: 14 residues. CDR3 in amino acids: CASSPQGAPYEQYF. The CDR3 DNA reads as TGTGCCAGCAGCCCCCAGGGGGCCCCCTACGAGCAGTACTTC.

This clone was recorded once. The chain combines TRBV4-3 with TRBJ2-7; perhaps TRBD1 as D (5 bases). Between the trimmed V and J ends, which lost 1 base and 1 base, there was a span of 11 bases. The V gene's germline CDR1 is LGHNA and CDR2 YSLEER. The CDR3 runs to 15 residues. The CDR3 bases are TGCGCCAGCAGCCAAGTCAGGGCCGGGTCCTACGAGCAGTACTTC. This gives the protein CASSQVRAGSYEQYF.

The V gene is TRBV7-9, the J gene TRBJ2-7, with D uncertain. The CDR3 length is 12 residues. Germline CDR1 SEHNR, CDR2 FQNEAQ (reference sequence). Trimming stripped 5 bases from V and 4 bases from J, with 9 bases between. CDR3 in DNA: TGTGCCAGCAGCCTAATTAATTACGAGCAGTACTTC. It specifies CASSLINYEQYF. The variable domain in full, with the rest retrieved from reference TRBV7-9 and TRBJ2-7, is DTGVSQNPRHKITKRGQNVTFRCDPISEHNRLYWYRQTLGQGPEFLTYFQNEAQLEKSRLLSDRFSAERPKGSFSTLEIQRTEQGDSAMYLCASSLINYEQYFGPGTRLTVT.

The CDR3 DNA reads TGTGCCAGCAGCATGGGGACTAGCGGGGCCTACGAGCAGTACTTC. It is translated as CASSMGTSGAYEQYF. The chain couples TRBV11-2 to TRBJ2-7; 13 bases fit TRBD2. Per the germline V gene, CDR1 is SGHAT and CDR2 is FQNNGV. V lost 5 bases, J lost 2 bases, and 3 bases stayed unmatched. CDR3 size: 15 residues.

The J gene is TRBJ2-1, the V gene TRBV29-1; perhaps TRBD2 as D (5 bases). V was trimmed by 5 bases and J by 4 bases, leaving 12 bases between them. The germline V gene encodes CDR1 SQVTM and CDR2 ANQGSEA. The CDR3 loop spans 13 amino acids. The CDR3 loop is CSVRKLDYNEQFF. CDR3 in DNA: TGCAGCGTTCGAAAACTAGATTACAATGAGCAGTTCTTC.

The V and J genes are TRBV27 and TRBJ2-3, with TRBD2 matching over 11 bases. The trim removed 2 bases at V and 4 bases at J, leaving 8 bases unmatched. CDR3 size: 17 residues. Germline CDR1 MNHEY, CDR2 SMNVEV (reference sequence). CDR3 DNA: TGTGCCAGCAGTTTAATAGCGGGAGGGCCTGGGTCAGATACGCAGTATTTT. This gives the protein CASSLIAGGPGSDTQYF.